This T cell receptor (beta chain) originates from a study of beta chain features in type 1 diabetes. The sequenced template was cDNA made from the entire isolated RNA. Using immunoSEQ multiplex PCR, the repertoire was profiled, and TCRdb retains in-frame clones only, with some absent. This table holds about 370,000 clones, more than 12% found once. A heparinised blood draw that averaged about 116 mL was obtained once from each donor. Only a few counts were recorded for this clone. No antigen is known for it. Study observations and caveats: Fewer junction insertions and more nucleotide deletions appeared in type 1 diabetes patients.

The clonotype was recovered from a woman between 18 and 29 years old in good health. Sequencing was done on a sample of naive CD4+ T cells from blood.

The CDR3 DNA follows: TGCGCCAGCAGCTTGCGGGCGGGAATCTACAATGAGCAGTTCTTC. Amino acid sequence: CASSLRAGIYNEQFF. The rearrangement links TRBV5-1 to TRBJ2-1, with D possibly matching TRBD2 (6 bases). CDR3 length: 15 residues. Germline CDR1 SGHRS, CDR2 YFSETQ. Trimming shortened V by 1 base and J by 3 bases, and 11 bases separated the two germline ends.